This entry describes one TCR beta chain. Trimming removed 5 bases from V and 7 bases from J; junction bases left unmatched: 21. The CDR3 totals 18 residues. Germline CDR1 is SGHAT and CDR2 is FQNNGV. Per the original data handling: Estimates of nucleated cell counts were drawn from the amplification of reference gene primers. The table came from immunoSEQ multiplex PCR; TCRdb's copy has only in-frame clones and leaves some out. That table supplies the V and J calls and clone size; D and trimming were determined from the DNA. Of 160,000 or so clones in the sample, roughly four fifths are singletons; the top ten hold roughly 9.6%. This specimen comes from a study of blood T cell repertoires in COVID-19.

This TCR came from a man aged 60 to 75 with active or convalescent COVID-19. Sequencing used peripheral blood. The J gene is TRBJ2-7, the V gene TRBV11-2; TRBD2 matches at 9 bases. The CDR3 reads CASSRGEAGGASPWEQYF. The CDR3 nucleotides read TGTGCCAGCAGCCGCGGAGAAGCGGGGGGCGCCTCCCCCTGGGAGCAGTACTTC.